This T cell receptor beta chain derives from a study of T cells in Graves' hyperthyroidism and ophthalmopathy. About the study: Peripheral blood was secured at the point of initial diagnosis, before any treatment. Whole-study findings and limits: Clonotypes that were expanded in thyroid above 0.001 mostly appeared in blood too.

TCR beta CDR3 regions were amplified from RNA. During a first-round RT-PCR of the TCR CDR3, the HTBI primer set was used. TCRdb independently ran MiXCR on the multiplex PCR reads; one entry per CDR3 protein. The sample contains over 150,000 distinct CDR3 sequences, 17% of which appear only once. This clonotype was seen more than once but under ten times. The antigen remains unidentified. With a duration under 2 months, the hyperthyroidism was newly diagnosed in patients aged 18 to 65. Extraction of PBMCs used about 9.2 ml of fresh peripheral blood. What was sequenced was blood. The receptor comes from a woman aged 45 to 65 with Graves' hyperthyroidism.

CDR3 nucleotides: TGTGCCAGCAGCCGACAGGGTTTGGGCGGGGAGCTGTTTTTT. Translation gives CASSRQGLGGELFF. The rearrangement links TRBV27 to TRBJ2-2, with TRBD1 identical over 7 bases. Germline CDR1 and CDR2: MNHEY and SMNVEV (reference sequence). This CDR3 is built from 14 residues. V was pared by 6 bases and J by 7 bases, with 8 bases of the junction left unmatched.